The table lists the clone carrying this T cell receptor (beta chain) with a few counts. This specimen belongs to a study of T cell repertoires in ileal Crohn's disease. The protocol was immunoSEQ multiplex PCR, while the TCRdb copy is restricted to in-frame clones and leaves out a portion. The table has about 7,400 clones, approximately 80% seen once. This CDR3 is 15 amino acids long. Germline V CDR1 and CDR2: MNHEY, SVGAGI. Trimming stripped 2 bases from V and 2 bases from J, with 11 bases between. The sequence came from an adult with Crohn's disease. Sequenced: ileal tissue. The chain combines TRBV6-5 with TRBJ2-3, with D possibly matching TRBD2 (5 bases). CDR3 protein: CASSYIAYSTDTQYF. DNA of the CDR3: TGTGCCAGCAGTTACATAGCGTACTCCACAGATACGCAGTATTTT.